The present TCR beta chain was sequenced within a study of response to subunit inactivated influenza vaccine. Study findings and constraints: Seasonal influenza vaccination, on each occasion, was suggested by the authors to recruit few new T cells.

MiXCR was run by TCRdb on the RT-PCR reads, yielding one entry per CDR3 protein. The sample carries about 610,000 distinct CDR3 sequences, 12% to 15% recorded once. The germline V gene has CDR1 SGHRS and CDR2 YFSETQ. The V end was cut by 2 bases, the J end by 7 bases, with 18 bases between. The CDR3 is 16 amino acids. A word on this clonotype: Its antigen remains unidentified.

Sequencing was performed on PBMCs from blood, taken approximately 12 days after vaccination. The TCR comes from a man in his fifties who received an inactivated influenza vaccine. This chain joins TRBV5-1 and TRBJ1-4; D ambiguous. CDR3 DNA: TGCGCCAGCAGCTTTGGGCCCCTTGGTTTGGGTGAAAAACTGTTTTTT. Translated: CASSFGPLGLGEKLFF.